This T cell receptor (beta chain) comes out of a study of OX40 agonist ivuxolimab in advanced cancers. The CDR3 extends over 16 amino acids. The germline V gene encodes CDR1 SGHKS and CDR2 YYEKEE (reference sequence). V was clipped by 0 bases and J by 0 bases, with 9 bases between them. Data came from immunoSEQ multiplex PCR; TCRdb stores just in-frame clones and leaves some out. Of 50,000 to 65,000 clones listed, roughly 90% are singletons. The sample consisted of CD4+ or CD8+ T cells sorted from blood, taken in a trial of the OX40 agonist ivuxolimab. The chain recombines TRBV5-5 with TRBJ2-2, with a possible D match to TRBD2 (5 bases). The TCR originated in an adult with an advanced solid tumor such as melanoma, head and neck, liver or kidney cancer. The CDR3 spells CASSLGEQANTGELFF. The CDR3 bases are TGTGCCAGCAGCTTGGGGGAGCAAGCGAACACCGGGGAGCTGTTTTTT.